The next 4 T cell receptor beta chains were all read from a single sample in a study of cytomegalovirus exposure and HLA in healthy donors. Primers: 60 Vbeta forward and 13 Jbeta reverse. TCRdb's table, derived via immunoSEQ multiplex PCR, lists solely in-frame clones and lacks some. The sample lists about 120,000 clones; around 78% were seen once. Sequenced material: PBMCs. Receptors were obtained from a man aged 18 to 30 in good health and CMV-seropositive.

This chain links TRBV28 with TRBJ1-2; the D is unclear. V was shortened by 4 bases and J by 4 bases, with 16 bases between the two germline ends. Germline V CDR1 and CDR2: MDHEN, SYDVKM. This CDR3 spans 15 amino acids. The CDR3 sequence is CASSSEAGRLYGYTF. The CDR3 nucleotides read TGTGCCAGCAGTTCCGAGGCGGGCAGGCTCTATGGCTACACCTTC.

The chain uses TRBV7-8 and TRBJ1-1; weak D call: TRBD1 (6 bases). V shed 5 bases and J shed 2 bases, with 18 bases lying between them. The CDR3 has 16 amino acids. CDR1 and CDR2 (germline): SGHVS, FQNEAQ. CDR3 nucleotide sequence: TGTGCCAGCAGCCCCACGAGGGGGGGGAGAAACACTGAAGCTTTCTTT. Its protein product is CASSPTRGGRNTEAFF.

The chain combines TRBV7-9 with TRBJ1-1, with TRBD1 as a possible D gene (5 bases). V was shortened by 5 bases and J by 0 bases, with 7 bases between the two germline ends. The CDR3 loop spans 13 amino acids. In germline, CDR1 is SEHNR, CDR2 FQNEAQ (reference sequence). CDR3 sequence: CASSRQLNTEAFF. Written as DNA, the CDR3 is TGTGCCAGCAGCCGACAGTTGAACACTGAAGCTTTCTTT.

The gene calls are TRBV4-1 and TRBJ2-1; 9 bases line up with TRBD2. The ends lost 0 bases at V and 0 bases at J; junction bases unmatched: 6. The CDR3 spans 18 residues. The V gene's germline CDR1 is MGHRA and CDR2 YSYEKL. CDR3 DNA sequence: TGCGCCAGCAGCCAAGAGAAGGTAGCGGGGGACTCCTACAATGAGCAGTTCTTC. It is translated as CASSQEKVAGDSYNEQFF.